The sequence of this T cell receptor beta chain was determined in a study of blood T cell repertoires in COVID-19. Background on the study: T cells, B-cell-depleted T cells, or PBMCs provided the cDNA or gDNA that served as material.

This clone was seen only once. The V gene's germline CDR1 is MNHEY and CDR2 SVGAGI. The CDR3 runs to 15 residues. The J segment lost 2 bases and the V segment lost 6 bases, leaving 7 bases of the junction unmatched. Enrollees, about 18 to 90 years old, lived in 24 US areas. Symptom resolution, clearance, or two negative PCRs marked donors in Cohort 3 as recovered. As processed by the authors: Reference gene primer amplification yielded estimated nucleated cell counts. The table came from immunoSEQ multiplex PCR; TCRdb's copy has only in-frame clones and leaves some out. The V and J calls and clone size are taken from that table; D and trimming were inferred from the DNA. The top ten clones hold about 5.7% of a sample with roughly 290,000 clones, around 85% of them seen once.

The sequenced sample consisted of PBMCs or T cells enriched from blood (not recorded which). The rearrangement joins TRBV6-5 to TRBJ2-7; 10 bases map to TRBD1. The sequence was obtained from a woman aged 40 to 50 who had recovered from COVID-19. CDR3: CASRSGTGVTYEQYF. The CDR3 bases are TGTGCCAGCAGATCCGGGACAGGGGTCACCTACGAGCAGTACTTC.